This TCR beta chain was documented in a study of blood T cell repertoires in COVID-19. Data came from immunoSEQ multiplex PCR; TCRdb stores just in-frame clones and leaves some out. Of some 250,000 clones listed, roughly nine tenths were seen once; the top ten hold roughly 12%. This CDR3 contains 14 residues. CDR1 and CDR2 from the germline V gene are MNHEY and SVGAGI. Points on this clone: The germline gene is not matched at one end of the junction; a read error may be the cause.

The chain couples TRBV6-5 to TRBJ2-1; D is ambiguous. The sequence came from a woman aged 25 to 45 with COVID-19, enrolled during active disease. The sample taken for sequencing was peripheral blood. As DNA, the CDR3 is TGTGCCAGCAGTTACTCGACTGGTAGCAATGGGCAGTTCTTC. It is translated as CASSYSTGSNGQFF.